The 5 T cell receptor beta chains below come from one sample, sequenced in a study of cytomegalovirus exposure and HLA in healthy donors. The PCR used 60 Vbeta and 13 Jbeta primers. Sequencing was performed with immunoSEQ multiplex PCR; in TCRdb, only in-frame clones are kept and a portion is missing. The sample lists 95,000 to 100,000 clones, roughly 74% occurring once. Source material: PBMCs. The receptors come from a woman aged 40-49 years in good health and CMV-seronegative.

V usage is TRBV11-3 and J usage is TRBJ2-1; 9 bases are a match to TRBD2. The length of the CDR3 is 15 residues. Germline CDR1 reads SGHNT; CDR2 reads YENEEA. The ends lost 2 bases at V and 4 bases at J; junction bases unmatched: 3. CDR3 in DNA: TGTGCCAGCAGCTTACGGCGGGGGGGATACAATGAGCAGTTCTTC. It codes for CASSLRRGGYNEQFF.

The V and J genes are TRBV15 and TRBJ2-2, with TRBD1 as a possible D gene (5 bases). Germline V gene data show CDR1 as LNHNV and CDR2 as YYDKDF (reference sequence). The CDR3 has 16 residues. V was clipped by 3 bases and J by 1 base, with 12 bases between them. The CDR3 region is CATSSYRQGNTGELFF. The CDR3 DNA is TGTGCCACCAGCAGTTATAGGCAGGGGAACACCGGGGAGCTGTTTTTT.

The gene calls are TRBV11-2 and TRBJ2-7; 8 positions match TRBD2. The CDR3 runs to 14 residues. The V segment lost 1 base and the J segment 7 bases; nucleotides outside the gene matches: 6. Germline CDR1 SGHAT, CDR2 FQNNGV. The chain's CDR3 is CASSLAGGPREQYF. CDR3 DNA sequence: TGTGCCAGCAGCTTAGCGGGGGGGCCGCGAGAGCAGTACTTC.

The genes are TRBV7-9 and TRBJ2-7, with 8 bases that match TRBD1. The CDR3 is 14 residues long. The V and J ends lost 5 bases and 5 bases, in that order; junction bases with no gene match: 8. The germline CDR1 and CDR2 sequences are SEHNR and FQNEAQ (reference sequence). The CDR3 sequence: CASSHRQGYDEQYF. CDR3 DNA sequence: TGTGCCAGCAGCCACAGACAGGGGTACGACGAGCAGTACTTC. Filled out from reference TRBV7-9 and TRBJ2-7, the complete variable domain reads DTGVSQNPRHKITKRGQNVTFRCDPISEHNRLYWYRQTLGQGPEFLTYFQNEAQLEKSRLLSDRFSAERPKGSFSTLEIQRTEQGDSAMYLCASSHRQGYDEQYFGPGTRLTVT.

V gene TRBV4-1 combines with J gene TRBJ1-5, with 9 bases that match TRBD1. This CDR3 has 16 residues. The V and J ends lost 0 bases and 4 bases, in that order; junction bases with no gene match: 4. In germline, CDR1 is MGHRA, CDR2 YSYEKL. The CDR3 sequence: CASSQDPGTGNQPQHF. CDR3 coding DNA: TGCGCCAGCAGCCAAGATCCTGGGACAGGGAATCAGCCCCAGCATTTT.